Given below is one T cell receptor beta chain in context. Germline assignment: CDR1 ENHRY and CDR2 SYGVKD. This CDR3 region has 12 residues. V lost 11 bases to trimming and J lost 2 bases, with 12 bases between them. Sequencing used immunoSEQ multiplex PCR; TCRdb keeps in-frame clones, though not all of them. The table has about 120,000 clones, nearly 90% seen once. These data are taken from a study of blood T cell repertoires in COVID-19. As for the study in general: Sources were T cells, B-cell-depleted T cells, or PBMCs; the material itself was cDNA or gDNA.

Sample: peripheral blood. J is TRBJ1-2 and V is TRBV10-3; tentative D call: TRBD1 (5 bases). This TCR was recovered from a woman aged 55-69 years with COVID-19, enrolled during active disease. The CDR3, as DNA: TGTGCCCTACAGGAGCCGAACTATGGCTACACCTTC. Protein: CALQEPNYGYTF.